This note documents a single T cell receptor beta chain sequence. Its matching antigen is unknown. Naive CD8 cells comprised CD45RO-negative, CCR7-positively selected cells, excluding terminally differentiated effector memory CD45RA+ cells. The record originates from a study of shared clonotypes between healthy human individuals. Regarding the study as a whole: There were few donors, and this limited the genetic and exposure-history diversity represented.

Researchers divided each subset's genomic DNA evenly across several immunoSEQ plates. The table came from immunoSEQ multiplex PCR; TCRdb's copy has only in-frame clones and leaves some out. The top ten clones hold roughly 1.1% of a sample with millions of clones, just under 95% of them seen once. Per the germline V gene, CDR1 is MNHEY and CDR2 is SMNVEV (reference sequence). Trimming cost V 5 bases and J 9 bases; bases outside gene matches: 17. The CDR3 is 19 residues long. The sample taken for sequencing was naive CD8+ T cells sorted from blood. This receptor was identified in a man younger than 35 in good health. V and J are TRBV27 and TRBJ1-6, with 12 positions matching TRBD1. In nucleotides, the CDR3 is TGTGCCAGCAGTCCCGGGACAGGGGGCTCAGTGGGGGCTGGTTCACCCCTCCACTTT. It yields the protein CASSPGTGGSVGAGSPLHF.